This T cell receptor beta chain was recorded in a study of blood T cell repertoires in COVID-19. Overall study context: Samples of COVID-19 (acute and convalescent) were obtained from the United States, Italy and Spain. The cDNA or gDNA used as material had been derived from T cells, B-cell-depleted T cells, or PBMCs.

Per the authors' pipeline: Amplifying reference gene primers gave estimates of nucleated cell counts. Generated by immunoSEQ multiplex PCR, the TCRdb table keeps only in-frame clones and is missing some. The V and J calls and clone size were taken over from that table, and D and trimming were inferred from the DNA. Among around 150,000 clones listed, 65% to 90% were seen once. CDR1 is MNHEY and CDR2 is SVGAGI in the germline V gene. The CDR3 consists of 15 residues. The V and J ends lost 4 bases and 8 bases, in that order; junction bases with no gene match: 8. The specimen sequenced was peripheral blood. The V gene is TRBV6-5, the J gene TRBJ1-4, with TRBD1 matching over 9 bases. This TCR came from a man between 65 and 79 years old with acute or convalescent COVID-19. The CDR3 loop reads CASSSATGGREKLFF. The CDR3 bases are TGTGCCAGCAGTTCCGCGACAGGGGGTAGGGAAAAACTGTTTTTT.